This entry lists 7 T cell receptor beta chains sequenced from one sample in a study of blood T cells in healthy people across ages. A sample-barcoded 5' primer and a J-beta primer mix were used in a second PCR of roughly 7 to 11 cycles. TCRdb reanalysed the 5' RACE reads using MiXCR and keeps one entry per CDR3 protein. The sample holds around 1,800,000 distinct CDR3 sequences, 39% seen once. Sequencing was done on a sample of blood. The receptors stem from a human donor in good health.

This clonotype has only a few counts. This chain links TRBV4-2 with TRBJ2-3; no firm D call. Germline values: CDR1 LGHNA, CDR2 YNFKEQ. The CDR3 is 17 residues long. The V and J ends lost 0 bases and 2 bases respectively, with 15 bases between them. CDR3 in DNA: TGTGCCAGCAGCCAAGATTTATCCCTATGGGTCACAGATACGCAGTATTTT. Encoded protein: CASSQDLSLWVTDTQYF.

This clonotype has more than one count but fewer than ten. The V and J genes are TRBV4-1 and TRBJ1-5; a possible D gene is TRBD1 (5 bases). This CDR3 comprises 16 residues. Trimming took off 4 bases at V and 2 bases at J, with 15 bases between the two ends. Per the germline V gene, CDR1 is MGHRA and CDR2 is YSYEKL. This CDR3 is CASSREVRAGNQPQHF. For the CDR3, the DNA is TGCGCCAGCAGCCGAGAAGTCAGGGCTGGCAATCAGCCCCAGCATTTT.

This rearrangement joins TRBV4-2 to TRBJ2-1, with D possibly matching TRBD1 (5 bases). V lost 1 base, J lost 4 bases, and 11 bases lay in between. From germline, CDR1 is LGHNA and CDR2 YNFKEQ. The length of the CDR3 is 15 residues. CDR3 protein: CASSQVQGWYNEQFF. CDR3 DNA: TGTGCCAGCAGCCAAGTTCAGGGTTGGTACAATGAGCAGTTCTTC.

The chain links TRBV20-1 to TRBJ1-1, with 7 bases matching TRBD1. This CDR3 contains 13 residues. The germline V gene encodes CDR1 DFQATT and CDR2 SNEGSKA (reference sequence). V was clipped by 3 bases and J by 3 bases; unmatched bases: 4. The DNA for the CDR3 is TGCAGTGCTAGGGTTACAGGGGACACTGAAGCTTTCTTT. It translates to CSARVTGDTEAFF.

This clonotype appeared a few times. The junction differs from germline at one of its ends, possibly a read error. The rearrangement links TRBV5-1 to TRBJ2-1, with no clear D. This CDR3 has 17 residues. Germline-derived CDR1 and CDR2 are SGHRS and YFSETQ. Here the CDR3 reads CASSLEQMRSSYNEQFF. In DNA, the CDR3 is TGCGCCAGCAGTTTGGAGCAAATGCGGAGCTCCTACAATGAGCAGTTCTTC.

There are a few counts of this clonotype. J is TRBJ1-2 and V is TRBV6-6, with 7 bases identical to TRBD1. Germline V gene data show CDR1 as MNHNY and CDR2 as SVGAGI (reference sequence). The V and J ends lost 10 bases and 7 bases, in that order; junction bases with no gene match: 12. The CDR3 length is 13 residues. CDR3 in amino acids: CATYRTGPVGYTF. CDR3 nucleotide sequence: TGTGCCACCTATAGGACAGGCCCCGTTGGCTACACCTTC.

Note on this clonotype: At one end the junction does not follow the germline gene, possibly because of a read error. V and J are TRBV6-6 and TRBJ2-7, with TRBD2 matching 8 bases. The germline V gene encodes CDR1 MNHNY and CDR2 SVGAGI (reference sequence). The CDR3 covers 16 residues. CDR3 in DNA: TGTACCAGCAGTAGCCTGGGGGGACTAGTTTTCTACGAGCAGTACTTC. It encodes CTSSSLGGLVFYEQYF.